This is a list of T cell receptor beta chains from one sample in a study of spatial heterogeneity in lung cancer. TCRdb re-called the 5' RACE reads with MiXCR, one entry per CDR3 protein. This table holds 110,000 or so distinct CDR3 sequences, 11% found once. The sequencing used PBMCs, collected at follow-up. The receptors come from a female donor with early-stage non-small cell lung cancer. Each CDR3 is given with its conserved first and last residue. A D gene is named only where the DNA matches it firmly. Rows may omit the clone size; those that give it use once, few, many or a size class.

V gene,J gene,clone size,CDR3 length,D gene,CDR3 DNA,CDR3 protein
TRBV6-2/TRBV6-3,TRBJ1-1,NA,14,TRBD1,TGTGCCAGCAGTTCGAGGACAGGGAAGACTGAAGCTTTCTTT,CASSSRTGKTEAFF
TRBV29-1,TRBJ2-2,many,11,NA,TGCAGCGTGGATCACACCGGGGAGCTGTTTTTT,CSVDHTGELFF
TRBV29-1,TRBJ2-3,few,14,NA,TGCAGCGTTGAACACGGGAGCGGCACAGATACGCGGTATTTT,CSVEHGSGTDTRYF
TRBV4-2,TRBJ2-7,many,16,TRBD2,TGTGCCAGCAGCCAAGGGGGCGGGAGCCCCTACTACGAGCAGTACTTC,CASSQGGGSPYYEQYF
TRBV20-1,TRBJ2-5,few,14,TRBD2,TGCAGTCTCGAACCGGGAGGGGCCCAAGAGACCCAGTACTTC,CSLEPGGAQETQYF
TRBV20-1,TRBJ1-5,NA,13,NA,TGCAGTGCTAGGCAGTATAGCAATCAGCCCCAGCATTTT,CSARQYSNQPQHF
TRBV6-5,TRBJ2-7,NA,14,TRBD2,TGTGCCAGCAGATCCGGCGGGAGTAGCTACGAGCAGTACTTC,CASRSGGSSYEQYF
TRBV30,TRBJ2-2,NA,15,NA,TGTGCCTGGAGGGGTCGGGGGCTCTCCACCGGGGAGCTGTTTTTT,CAWRGRGLSTGELFF
TRBV28,TRBJ2-5,few,16,NA,TGTGCCAGCAGCCGCATCCTCGGGAGCTACCAAGAGACCCAGTACTTC,CASSRILGSYQETQYF
TRBV7-9,TRBJ1-4,NA,16,NA,TGTGCCAGCAGCCGAGGACAGCCCTCAACTAATGAAAAACTGTTTTTT,CASSRGQPSTNEKLFF
TRBV20-1,TRBJ1-5,many,13,NA,TGCAGTGCAGGCGTCAATAGCAATCAGCCCCAGCATTTT,CSAGVNSNQPQHF
TRBV12-3/TRBV12-4,TRBJ2-5,NA,14,NA,TGTGCCAGCAGTTTAGGTGTCTCGGAAGAGACCCAGTACTTC,CASSLGVSEETQYF
TRBV5-5,TRBJ1-1,few,14,NA,TGTGCCAGCAGCTTGAGGACAAAGGACACTGAAGCTTTCTTT,CASSLRTKDTEAFF
TRBV5-5,TRBJ2-6,few,19,TRBD2,TGTGCCAGCACATCGCCGGGACTAGCGGGATTCTCTGGGGCCAACGTCCTGACTTTC,CASTSPGLAGFSGANVLTF
TRBV28,TRBJ2-1,NA,16,NA,TGTGCCAGCAGTTTTTTAAGCATCCGGCTCTACAATGAGCAGTTCTTC,CASSFLSIRLYNEQFF
TRBV18,TRBJ2-7,NA,14,TRBD1,TGTGCCAGCTCACCGGGGACAGGACCCTACGAGCAGTACTTC,CASSPGTGPYEQYF
TRBV2,TRBJ2-3,few,15,TRBD1,TGTGCCAGCAGGGCACAGGGGGCTAGCACAGATACGCAGTATTTT,CASRAQGASTDTQYF
TRBV20-1,TRBJ2-7,NA,14,NA,TGCAGTGCAGCCTTCCAGGGCCCGTCCTACGAGCAGTACTTC,CSAAFQGPSYEQYF
TRBV6-5,TRBJ1-5,NA,15,NA,TGTGCCAGCAGCCCCCTCAGGGATAGCAATCAGCCCCAGCATTTT,CASSPLRDSNQPQHF
TRBV28,TRBJ2-7,few,11,NA,TGTGCCAGCAGTTTAAGGTACGAGCAGTACTTC,CASSLRYEQYF
TRBV12-3/TRBV12-4,TRBJ2-3,many,15,TRBD1,TGTGCCAGCAGTTTAGTCCAGGGGGCAACAGATACGCAGTATTTT,CASSLVQGATDTQYF
TRBV10-3,TRBJ2-2,NA,14,TRBD2,TGTGCCATCAGTGAGAGGACTAGAAACGGGGAGCTGTTTTTT,CAISERTRNGELFF
TRBV7-9,TRBJ1-1,many,14,NA,TGTGCCAGCAGCTCCCACGGGCTGAACACTGAAGCTTTCTTT,CASSSHGLNTEAFF
TRBV29-1,TRBJ2-5,NA,15,NA,TGCAGCGTTGAAGGGGAGGGGGGGCGCATCGAGACCCAGTACTTC,CSVEGEGGRIETQYF
TRBV19,TRBJ1-5,NA,16,NA,TGTGCCCCTGGAGGGGTAGGTGATATGAGCAATCAGCCCCAGCATTTT,CAPGGVGDMSNQPQHF
TRBV5-1,TRBJ2-3,NA,17,TRBD2,TGCGCCAGCAGGCCTCCGGGACTAGCGGGATCCGGGGATACGCAGTATTTT,CASRPPGLAGSGDTQYF